One sample yielded the 10 T cell receptor beta chains listed below, sequenced in a study of CD8 T cells in ankylosing spondylitis. General study points: Seven or eight highly homologous variants formed a TCR beta motif that appeared characteristic of ankylosing spondylitis blood.

Via MiXCR, TCRdb re-called the 5' RACE reads, giving one row per CDR3 protein. This sample yields some 200,000 distinct CDR3 sequences, of which around 7.9% are seen a single time; approximately 15% belongs to the top ten. The antigens these receptors bind are not known. The specimen was blood, either unsorted or a sorted T cell fraction (not recorded which). The receptor source for this set is a male donor with ankylosing spondylitis.

This clonotype was detected a few times. This chain links TRBV9 with TRBJ2-7; 12 bases agree with TRBD2. Germline lookup yields CDR1 SGDLS and CDR2 YYNGEE. The CDR3 runs to 15 residues. V was pared by 3 bases and J by 7 bases, with 8 bases of the junction left unmatched. DNA for the CDR3: TGTGCCAGCAGCGCCCTAGCGGGAGGGCCGCGGGAGCAGTACTTC. Its translation is CASSALAGGPREQYF.

This clonotype was counted at least ten times. V usage is TRBV12-3 or TRBV12-4 and J usage is TRBJ2-7, with TRBD1 as a possible D gene (6 bases). V lost 5 bases to trimming and J lost 6 bases, with 11 bases between them. This CDR3 is built from 12 residues. The CDR3 region has the DNA TGTGCCAGCAGTCCCCAGGGGAGCGAGCAGTACTTC. Translating it yields CASSPQGSEQYF.

This clonotype appeared a few times. The chain combines TRBV30 with TRBJ1-2; 8 nucleotides match TRBD1. The germline V gene has CDR1 GTSNPN and CDR2 SVGIG (reference sequence). The CDR3 contains 13 residues. The J segment lost 8 bases and the V segment lost 5 bases, leaving 10 bases of the junction unmatched. The CDR3 sequence is CAWSSGGAGGYTF. The CDR3 DNA sequence: TGTGCCTGGTCCTCAGGGGGCGCCGGGGGCTACACCTTC.

This clonotype was seen ten or more times. This chain links TRBV9 with TRBJ1-1; D not resolved. Trimming shortened V by 2 bases and J by 2 bases, and 7 bases separated the two germline ends. Germline-derived CDR1 and CDR2 are SGDLS and YYNGEE. The CDR3 runs 13 residues. CDR3 bases: TGTGCCAGCAGCGTCGGAGCTAACACTGAAGCTTTCTTT. Translated, it gives CASSVGANTEAFF.

This clonotype has at least ten counts. The chain links TRBV29-1 to TRBJ1-1, with D possibly being TRBD1 (5 bases). The CDR3 runs 12 residues. V shed 5 bases and J shed 5 bases, with 12 bases lying between them. In germline, CDR1 is SQVTM, CDR2 ANQGSEA. CDR3 bases: TGCAGCGTTAGGGGCAGGGAAACTGAAGCTTTCTTT. Translated: CSVRGRETEAFF.

This chain connects TRBV29-1 to TRBJ2-3; TRBD2 agrees at 12 bases. V shed 7 bases and J 4 bases; nucleotides not matched to a gene: 6. CDR3 length: 14 amino acids. Germline CDR1 SQVTM, CDR2 ANQGSEA. The CDR3 region has the DNA TGCAGCGACGGACTAGCGGGATGGGCAGATACGCAGTATTTT. It is translated as CSDGLAGWADTQYF.

This clonotype was detected many times. This rearrangement joins TRBV15 to TRBJ1-2; no definite D call. The length of the CDR3 is 14 residues. Trimming took 1 base from V and 0 from J, leaving 6 bases between them. Germline CDR1 reads LNHNV; CDR2 reads YYDKDF (reference sequence). In DNA, the CDR3 is TGTGCCACCAGCAGAGCTCCTGCTAACTATGGCTACACCTTC. Its translation is CATSRAPANYGYTF.

This clonotype was detected only a few times. The rearrangement links TRBV3-1 to TRBJ1-1, with D unresolved. Per germline, CDR1 LGHDT and CDR2 YNNKEL (reference sequence). V was cut by 6 bases and J by 5 bases, with 16 bases left in between. The CDR3 has 14 residues. DNA for the CDR3: TGTGCCAGCAGATCCAGGTTTTCCGGGACTGAAGCTTTCTTT. It encodes CASRSRFSGTEAFF.

This clonotype appeared many times. The rearrangement links TRBV5-4 to TRBJ2-7, with unresolved D. V lost 4 bases to trimming and J lost 2 bases, with 19 bases between them. CDR1 is SGHNT, CDR2 YYREEE, per germline (reference sequence). This CDR3 contains 16 residues. DNA of the CDR3: TGTGCCAGCAGCCATACCGCCGAAGGGATCACCTACGAGCAGTACTTC. Encoded protein: CASSHTAEGITYEQYF. Drawing the rest from reference TRBV5-4 and TRBJ2-7, the complete variable domain is ETGVTQSPTHLIKTRGQQVTLRCSSQSGHNTVSWYQQALGQGPQFIFQYYREEENGRGNFPPRFSGLQFPNYSSELNVNALELDDSALYLCASSHTAEGITYEQYFGPGTRLTVT.

This clonotype has a handful of counts. The rearrangement uses TRBV5-5 and TRBJ2-3; D ambiguous. V shed 6 bases and J shed 0 bases, with 8 bases lying between them. Germline V gene sequence: CDR1 SGHKS, CDR2 YYEKEE (reference sequence). The CDR3 is 13 residues long. CDR3 sequence: CASIPISTDTQYF. DNA of the CDR3: TGTGCCAGCATACCAATCAGCACAGATACGCAGTATTTT.